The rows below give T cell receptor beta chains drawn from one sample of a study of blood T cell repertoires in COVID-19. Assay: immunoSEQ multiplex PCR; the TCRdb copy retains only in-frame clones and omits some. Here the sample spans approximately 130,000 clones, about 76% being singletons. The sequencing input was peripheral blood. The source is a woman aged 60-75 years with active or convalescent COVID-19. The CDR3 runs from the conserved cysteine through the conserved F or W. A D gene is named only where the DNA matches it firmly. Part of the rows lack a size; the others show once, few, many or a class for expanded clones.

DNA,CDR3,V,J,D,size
TGTGCCAGCAGCTTATCGGGACAGTACCTTTACAATGAGCAGTTCTTC,CASSLSGQYLYNEQFF,TRBV7-6,TRBJ2-1,TRBD1,-
TGTGCCAGCAGCCGCGGACTGAACACCGGGGAGCTGTTTTTT,CASSRGLNTGELFF,TRBV28,TRBJ2-2,-,-
TGCGCCAGCAGCTTGGGGACAGGGGGCGGGAGCAATCAGCCCCAGCATTTT,CASSLGTGGGSNQPQHF,TRBV5-1,TRBJ1-5,TRBD1,-
TGTGCCTCCGTCGGGACAGGGGATAACACTGAAGCTTTCTTT,CASVGTGDNTEAFF,TRBV19,TRBJ1-1,TRBD1,-
TGTGCCAGCAGCGTAGGGCAGCGTCACTATGGCTACACCTTC,CASSVGQRHYGYTF,TRBV9,TRBJ1-2,-,-
TGTGCCAGCAGCACCGGGACTAGCGGGAGACGGGGACCAGCTGAGCAGTTCTTC,CASSTGTSGRRGPAEQFF,TRBV9,TRBJ2-1,TRBD2,few
TGTGCCAGCAGTTACGGACAGGCCTACAATCAGCCCCAGCATTTT,CASSYGQAYNQPQHF,TRBV6-6,TRBJ1-5,TRBD1,-
TGCGCCAGCAGCTTGAACGTAGACACAGATACGCAGTATTTT,CASSLNVDTDTQYF,TRBV5-1,TRBJ2-3,-,-
TGTGCCAGCAAGGTGGGGAACGGGGGAGAAAAACTGTTTTTT,CASKVGNGGEKLFF,TRBV6-5,TRBJ1-4,-,-
TGTGCCAGTAGTACGCCCCTCGATCCTAGCCCGTCTTATAACTATGGCTACACCTTC,CASSTPLDPSPSYNYGYTF,TRBV19,TRBJ1-2,-,-
TGTGCCAGCAGGCGACAGGGTTTTAATGAAAAACTGTTTTTT,CASRRQGFNEKLFF,TRBV2,TRBJ1-4,TRBD1,once
TGTGCCAGCAGCCAAGATCGAGGAGGCCGCACAGATACGCAGTATTTT,CASSQDRGGRTDTQYF,TRBV3-1/TRBV3-2,TRBJ2-3,-,-
TGTGCCAGCAGCTTATCGGGGGAAAGCTCCTACGAGCAGTACTTC,CASSLSGESSYEQYF,TRBV11-3,TRBJ2-7,-,few
TGTGCCAGCAGTCGGGAGGAAGCGGAGACCCAGTACTTC,CASSREEAETQYF,TRBV28,TRBJ2-5,TRBD2,-
TGTGTCAGAAGCTTAACAGGGTGGTATTCACCCCTCCACTTT,CVRSLTGWYSPLHF,TRBV7-5,TRBJ1-6,-,few
TGTGCCAGCAGCCAAGGGACTAGCGGGGCCAATGAGCAGTTCTTC,CASSQGTSGANEQFF,TRBV5-4,TRBJ2-1,TRBD2,once
TGCGCCAGCAGCCCTTCTTCGGGAACAGACTATGGCTACACCTTC,CASSPSSGTDYGYTF,TRBV5-1,TRBJ1-2,-,-
TGTGCCACAGCGAACCAGGGGGCTTCGAGGGAGCAGTACTTC,CATANQGASREQYF,TRBV28,TRBJ2-7,TRBD1,-
TGTGCCAGCTCAGCGTGGGAGACCGAGGAAGAGACCCAGTACTTC,CASSAWETEEETQYF,TRBV18,TRBJ2-5,-,-
TGTGCCAGTAGTACAGACAAATCTAACTATGGCTACACCTTC,CASSTDKSNYGYTF,TRBV19,TRBJ1-2,-,-
TGTGCCAGCAGCCAGACTGCAACTAATGAAAAACTGTTTTTT,CASSQTATNEKLFF,TRBV3-1/TRBV3-2,TRBJ1-4,-,once
TGTGCCAGCAGCCAAGATCTGCTAGCGGGGGGCCTCACGGATACGCAGTATTTT,CASSQDLLAGGLTDTQYF,TRBV3-1/TRBV3-2,TRBJ2-3,TRBD2,-
TGTGCCACCAGTGCCAAAGTTCCCGGGCGGCCGGGAGAAAAACTGTTTTTT,CATSAKVPGRPGEKLFF,TRBV24-1,TRBJ1-4,-,-
TGCGCCAGCAGCTTGGCACTACCGGGTGGGGATACGCAGTATTTT,CASSLALPGGDTQYF,TRBV5-1,TRBJ2-3,-,-
TGTGCCAGCACCACGGACGTAGGAGGGAATCAGCCCCAGCATTTT,CASTTDVGGNQPQHF,TRBV5-5,TRBJ1-5,-,-
TGTGCCAGCAGCCCGACAGGTAGTTTCAACACTGAAGCTTTCTTT,CASSPTGSFNTEAFF,TRBV6-6,TRBJ1-1,-,-
TGTGCCAGCAGCCAAGCCGGGGGGGCATTGAATGAGCAGTTCTTC,CASSQAGGALNEQFF,TRBV3-1/TRBV3-2,TRBJ2-1,TRBD2,-
TGTGCCAGCAGTTTATTACGCTCTCGGGTGCCCGATACGCAGTATTTT,CASSLLRSRVPDTQYF,TRBV28,TRBJ2-3,-,-
TGTGCCAGCTCCCCGGGGACTAGCGGGAGCTACAATGAGCAGTTCTTC,CASSPGTSGSYNEQFF,TRBV18,TRBJ2-1,TRBD2,few
TGTGCCAGCAGCAAAGTAGATAGGGGATACAATCAGCCCCAGCATTTT,CASSKVDRGYNQPQHF,TRBV21-1,TRBJ1-5,-,few
TGTGCCAGCAGCTTAATCTTGGAGAATGAAGCTTTCTTT,CASSLILENEAFF,TRBV7-9,TRBJ1-1,-,-
TGCGCCAGCAGCTTGGATGACACCCCTAACTATGGCTACACCTTC,CASSLDDTPNYGYTF,TRBV5-1,TRBJ1-2,-,-
TGTGCCAGCAGTGAAGAGGCGGGAGAAGGCTACGAGCAGTACTTC,CASSEEAGEGYEQYF,TRBV6-1,TRBJ2-7,TRBD2,-
TGTGCCACCCGTCCGCTAGCGGGCGCCACAGATACGCAGTATTTT,CATRPLAGATDTQYF,TRBV10-3,TRBJ2-3,TRBD2,-
TGTGCCAGCAGTTACTCGAGGGGGCTAGCCAAAAACATTCAGTACTTC,CASSYSRGLAKNIQYF,TRBV6-5,TRBJ2-4,TRBD1,-
TGTGCCAGCAGCGAATTGCAGGGGAATAATTCACCCCTCCACTTT,CASSELQGNNSPLHF,TRBV9,TRBJ1-6,-,-